One sample yielded the 2 T cell receptor beta chains listed below, sequenced in a study of T cell changes during pregnancy in multiple sclerosis. TCRdb's table, derived via immunoSEQ multiplex PCR, lists solely in-frame clones and lacks some. The sample shows roughly 67,000 clones, roughly 92% of them seen only once. The source material was peripheral blood, sampled in the second trimester of pregnancy. The receptors shown here come from a female donor with multiple sclerosis, enrolled in a pregnancy study.

This clone was recorded once. The CDR3 region has the DNA TGCAGCGTTAACGGACAGGGGGGAGAGACCCAGTACTTC. Amino acid sequence: CSVNGQGGETQYF. This sequence joins TRBV29-1 and TRBJ2-5; TRBD1 matches at 10 bases. There are 13 residues in the CDR3. In germline, CDR1 is SQVTM, CDR2 ANQGSEA. V lost 5 bases, J lost 4 bases, and 4 bases stayed unmatched.

The chain has TRBV5-6 and TRBJ1-2, with TRBD1 matching over 8 bases. Germline V gives CDR1 SGHDT, CDR2 YYEEEE. The CDR3 sequence is 14 residues long. Trimming cost V 4 bases and J 5 bases; bases outside gene matches: 7. The CDR3 region has the DNA TGTGCCAGCAGCCTACAGGGGGATCGGTATGGCTACACCTTC. It is translated as CASSLQGDRYGYTF.